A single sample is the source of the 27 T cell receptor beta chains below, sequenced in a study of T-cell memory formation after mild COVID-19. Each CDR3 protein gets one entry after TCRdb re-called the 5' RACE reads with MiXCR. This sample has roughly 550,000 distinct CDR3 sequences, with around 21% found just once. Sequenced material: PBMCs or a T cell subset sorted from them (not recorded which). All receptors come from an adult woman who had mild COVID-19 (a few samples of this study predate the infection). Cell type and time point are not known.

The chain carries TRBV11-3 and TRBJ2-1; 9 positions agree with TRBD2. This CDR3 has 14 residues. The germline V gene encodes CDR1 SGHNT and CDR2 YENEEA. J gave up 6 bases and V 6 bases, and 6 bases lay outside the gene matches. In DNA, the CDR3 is TGTGCCAGCAGTCCCGGGACTAGCTTCAATGAGCAGTTCTTC. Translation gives CASSPGTSFNEQFF.

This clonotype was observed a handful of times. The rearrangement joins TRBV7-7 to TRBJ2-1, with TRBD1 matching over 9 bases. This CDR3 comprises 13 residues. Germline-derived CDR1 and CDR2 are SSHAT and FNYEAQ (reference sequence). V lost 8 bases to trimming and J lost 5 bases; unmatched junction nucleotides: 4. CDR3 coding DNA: TGTGCCAGCGGACAGGGGAGGGACAATGAGCAGTTCTTC. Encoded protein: CASGQGRDNEQFF. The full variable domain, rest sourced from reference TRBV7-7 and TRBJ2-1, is GAGVSQSPRYKVTKRGQDVTLRCDPISSHATLYWYQQALGQGPEFLTYFNYEAQPDKSGLPSDRFSAERPEGSISTLTIQRTEQRDSAMYRCASGQGRDNEQFFGPGTRLTVL.

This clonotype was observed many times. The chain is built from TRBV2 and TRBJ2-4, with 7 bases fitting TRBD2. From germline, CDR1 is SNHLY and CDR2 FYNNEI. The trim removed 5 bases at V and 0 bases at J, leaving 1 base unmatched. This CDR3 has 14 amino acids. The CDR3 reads CASSLAGAKNIQYF. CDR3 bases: TGTGCCAGCAGTTTAGCGGGAGCCAAAAACATTCAGTACTTC.

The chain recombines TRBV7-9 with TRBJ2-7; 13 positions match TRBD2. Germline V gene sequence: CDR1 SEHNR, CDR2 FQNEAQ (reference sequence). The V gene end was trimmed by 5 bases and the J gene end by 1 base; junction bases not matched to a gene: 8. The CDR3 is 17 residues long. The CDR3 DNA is TGTGCCAGCAGCGCCGGACTAGCGGGGGCCTCATCCTACGAGCAGTACTTC. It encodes CASSAGLAGASSYEQYF.

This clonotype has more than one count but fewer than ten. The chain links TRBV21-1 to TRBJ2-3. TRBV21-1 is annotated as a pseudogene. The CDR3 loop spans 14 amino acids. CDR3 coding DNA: TGTGCCAGCAGCAATGGACCCAACACAGATACGCAGTATTTT. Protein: CASSNGPNTDTQYF.

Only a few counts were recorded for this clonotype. The CDR3 DNA reads as TGTGCCAGCAGCTTTTTGGGTATCTCCTACAATGAGCAGTTCTTC. Protein: CASSFLGISYNEQFF. The V call is TRBV5-4, the J call TRBJ2-1; unclear D gene. CDR1 and CDR2 (germline): SGHNT, YYREEE (reference sequence). Trimming cost V 2 bases and J 0 bases, with 9 bases left between them. The length of the CDR3 is 15 residues.

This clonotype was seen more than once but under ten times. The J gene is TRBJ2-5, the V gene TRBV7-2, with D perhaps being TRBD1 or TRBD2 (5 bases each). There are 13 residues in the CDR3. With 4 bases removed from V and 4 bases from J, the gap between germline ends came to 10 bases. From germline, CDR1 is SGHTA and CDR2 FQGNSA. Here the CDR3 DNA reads TGTGCCAGCAGCTCACAGAGGGGAGAGACCCAGTACTTC. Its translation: CASSSQRGETQYF.

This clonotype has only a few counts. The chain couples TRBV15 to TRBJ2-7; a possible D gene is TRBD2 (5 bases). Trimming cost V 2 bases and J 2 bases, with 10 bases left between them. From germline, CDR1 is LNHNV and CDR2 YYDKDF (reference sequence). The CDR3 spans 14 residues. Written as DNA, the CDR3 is TGTGCCACCAGCAGAACCGGAGGCCCCTACGAGCAGTACTTC. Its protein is CATSRTGGPYEQYF.

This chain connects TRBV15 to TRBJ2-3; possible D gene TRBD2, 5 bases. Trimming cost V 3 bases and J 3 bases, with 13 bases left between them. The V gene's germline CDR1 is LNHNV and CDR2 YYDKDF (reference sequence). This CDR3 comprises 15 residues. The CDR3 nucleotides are TGTGCCACCAGCAGTCGGGAATCGGGAACAGATACGCAGTATTTT. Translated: CATSSRESGTDTQYF.

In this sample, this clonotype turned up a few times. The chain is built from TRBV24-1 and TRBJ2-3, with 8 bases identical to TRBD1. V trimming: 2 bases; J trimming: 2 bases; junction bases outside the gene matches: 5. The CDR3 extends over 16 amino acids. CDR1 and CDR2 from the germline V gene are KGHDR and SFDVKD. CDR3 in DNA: TGTGCCACCAGTGATTATAGGACAGGGAACACAGATACGCAGTATTTT. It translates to CATSDYRTGNTDTQYF.

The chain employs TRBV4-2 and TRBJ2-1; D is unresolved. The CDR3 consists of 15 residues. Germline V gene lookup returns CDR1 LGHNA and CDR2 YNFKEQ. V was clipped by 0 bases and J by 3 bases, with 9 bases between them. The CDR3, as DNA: TGTGCCAGCAGCCAAGATGAGAATAACTACAATGAGCAGTTCTTC. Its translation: CASSQDENNYNEQFF.

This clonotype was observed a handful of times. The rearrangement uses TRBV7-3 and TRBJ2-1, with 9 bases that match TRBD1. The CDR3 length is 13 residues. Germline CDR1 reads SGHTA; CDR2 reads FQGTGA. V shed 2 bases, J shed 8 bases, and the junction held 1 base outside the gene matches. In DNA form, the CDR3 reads TGTGCCAGCAGCTTAGGGACAGGGTATGAGCAGTTCTTC. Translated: CASSLGTGYEQFF.

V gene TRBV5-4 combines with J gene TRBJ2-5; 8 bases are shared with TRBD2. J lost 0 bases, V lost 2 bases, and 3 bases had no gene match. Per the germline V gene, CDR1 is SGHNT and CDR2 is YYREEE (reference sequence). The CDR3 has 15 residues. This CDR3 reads CASSFSGDYQETQYF. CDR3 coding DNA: TGTGCCAGCAGCTTTAGCGGGGACTACCAAGAGACCCAGTACTTC.

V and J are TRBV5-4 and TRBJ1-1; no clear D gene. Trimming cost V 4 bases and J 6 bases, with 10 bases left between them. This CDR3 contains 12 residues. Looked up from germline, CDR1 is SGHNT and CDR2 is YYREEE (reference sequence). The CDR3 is CASSIYSSEAFF. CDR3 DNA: TGTGCCAGCAGCATCTACAGTTCTGAAGCTTTCTTT. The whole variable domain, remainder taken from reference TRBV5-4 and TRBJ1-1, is ETGVTQSPTHLIKTRGQQVTLRCSSQSGHNTVSWYQQALGQGPQFIFQYYREEENGRGNFPPRFSGLQFPNYSSELNVNALELDDSALYLCASSIYSSEAFFGQGTRLTVV.

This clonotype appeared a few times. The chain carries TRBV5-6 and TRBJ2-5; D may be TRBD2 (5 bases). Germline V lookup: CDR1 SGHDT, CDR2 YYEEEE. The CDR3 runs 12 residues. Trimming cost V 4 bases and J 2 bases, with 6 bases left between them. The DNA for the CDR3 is TGTGCCAGCAGCAGGACTCAAGAGACCCAGTACTTC. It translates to CASSRTQETQYF.

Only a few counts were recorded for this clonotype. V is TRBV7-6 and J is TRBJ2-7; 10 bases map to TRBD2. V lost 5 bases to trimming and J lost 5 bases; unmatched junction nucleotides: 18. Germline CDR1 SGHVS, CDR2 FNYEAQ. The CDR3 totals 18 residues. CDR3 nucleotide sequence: TGTGCCAGCAGCATCACAGGGACGCAGCGGGGGGGCAAAAACGAGCAGTACTTC. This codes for CASSITGTQRGGKNEQYF.

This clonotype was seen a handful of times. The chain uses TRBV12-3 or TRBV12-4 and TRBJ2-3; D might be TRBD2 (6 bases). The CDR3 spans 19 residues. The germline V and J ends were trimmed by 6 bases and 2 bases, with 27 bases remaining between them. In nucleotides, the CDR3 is TGTGCCAGCAGCCATCCCCGAAGACTTGGCGGGACCCACACAGATACGCAGTATTTT. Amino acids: CASSHPRRLGGTHTDTQYF.

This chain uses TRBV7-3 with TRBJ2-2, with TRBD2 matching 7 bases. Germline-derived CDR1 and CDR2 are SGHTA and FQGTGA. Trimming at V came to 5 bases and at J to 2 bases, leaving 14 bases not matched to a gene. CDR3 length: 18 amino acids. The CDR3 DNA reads TGTGCCAGCAGCGCCAGCCCTGTGGGAGGGCACAACACCGGGGAGCTGTTTTTT. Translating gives CASSASPVGGHNTGELFF.

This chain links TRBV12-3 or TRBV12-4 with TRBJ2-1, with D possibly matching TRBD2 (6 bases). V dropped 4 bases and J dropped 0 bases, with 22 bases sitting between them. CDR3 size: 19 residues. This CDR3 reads CASSSRAGSWIDSYNEQFF. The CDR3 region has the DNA TGTGCCAGCAGTTCGAGGGCGGGATCGTGGATCGACTCCTACAATGAGCAGTTCTTC.

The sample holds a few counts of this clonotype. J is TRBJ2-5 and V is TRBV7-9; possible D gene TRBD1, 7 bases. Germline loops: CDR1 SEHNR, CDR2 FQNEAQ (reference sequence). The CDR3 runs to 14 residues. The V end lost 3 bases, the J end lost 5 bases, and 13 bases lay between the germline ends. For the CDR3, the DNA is TGTGCCAGCAGCTTTACCCCAGGGGGGGAGACCCAGTACTTC. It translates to CASSFTPGGETQYF. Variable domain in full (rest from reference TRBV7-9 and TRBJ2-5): DTGVSQNPRHKITKRGQNVTFRCDPISEHNRLYWYRQTLGQGPEFLTYFQNEAQLEKSRLLSDRFSAERPKGSFSTLEIQRTEQGDSAMYLCASSFTPGGETQYFGPGTRLLVL.

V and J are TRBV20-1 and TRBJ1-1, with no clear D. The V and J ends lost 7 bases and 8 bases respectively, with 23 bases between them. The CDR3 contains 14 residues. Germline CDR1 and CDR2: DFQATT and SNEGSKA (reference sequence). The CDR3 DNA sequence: TGCAGTGGGGTAGTAGGGCATGCTCCTTTGGAAGCTTTCTTT. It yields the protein CSGVVGHAPLEAFF.

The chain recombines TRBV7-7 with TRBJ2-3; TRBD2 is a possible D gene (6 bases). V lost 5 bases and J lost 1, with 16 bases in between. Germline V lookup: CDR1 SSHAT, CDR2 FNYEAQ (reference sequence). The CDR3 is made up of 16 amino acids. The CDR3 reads CASSAGLNSRTDTQYF. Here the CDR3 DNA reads TGTGCCAGCAGCGCGGGACTGAACTCCCGCACAGATACGCAGTATTTT.

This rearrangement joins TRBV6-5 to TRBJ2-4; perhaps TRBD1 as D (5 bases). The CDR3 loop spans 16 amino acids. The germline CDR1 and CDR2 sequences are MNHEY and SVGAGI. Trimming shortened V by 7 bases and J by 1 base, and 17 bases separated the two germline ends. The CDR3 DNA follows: TGTGCCAGCACCCCCTTTAGGGGAAAGGCCAAAAACATTCAGTACTTC. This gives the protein CASTPFRGKAKNIQYF.

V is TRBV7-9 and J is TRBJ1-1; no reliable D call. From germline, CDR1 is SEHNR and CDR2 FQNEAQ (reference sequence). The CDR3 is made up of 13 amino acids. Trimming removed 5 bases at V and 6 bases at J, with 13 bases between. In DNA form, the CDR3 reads TGTGCCAGCAGCCTAAACCGGGCAGCTGAAGCTTTCTTT. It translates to CASSLNRAAEAFF.

The CDR3 here is CASSPGHGYEQYF. In DNA, the CDR3 is TGTGCCAGCTCCCCGGGCCACGGCTACGAGCAGTACTTC. V is TRBV18 and J is TRBJ2-7; D ambiguous. Per the germline V gene, CDR1 is KGHSH and CDR2 is LQKENI. Trimming stripped 6 bases from V and 3 bases from J, with 12 bases between. The CDR3 has 13 amino acids.

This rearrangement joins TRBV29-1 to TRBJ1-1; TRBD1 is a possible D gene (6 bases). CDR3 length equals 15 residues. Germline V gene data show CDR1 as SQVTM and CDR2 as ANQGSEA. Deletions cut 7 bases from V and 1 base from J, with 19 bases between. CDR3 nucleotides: TGCAGCGCCGCGGGGGCGGGGGGACAGAACACTGAAGCTTTCTTT. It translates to CSAAGAGGQNTEAFF.

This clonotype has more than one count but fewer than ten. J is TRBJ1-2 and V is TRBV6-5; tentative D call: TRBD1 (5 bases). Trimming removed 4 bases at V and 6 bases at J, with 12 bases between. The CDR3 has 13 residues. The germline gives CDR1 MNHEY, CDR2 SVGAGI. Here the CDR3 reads CASSSGLSDGYTF. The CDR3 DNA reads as TGTGCCAGCAGTTCGGGACTGTCGGATGGCTACACCTTC.